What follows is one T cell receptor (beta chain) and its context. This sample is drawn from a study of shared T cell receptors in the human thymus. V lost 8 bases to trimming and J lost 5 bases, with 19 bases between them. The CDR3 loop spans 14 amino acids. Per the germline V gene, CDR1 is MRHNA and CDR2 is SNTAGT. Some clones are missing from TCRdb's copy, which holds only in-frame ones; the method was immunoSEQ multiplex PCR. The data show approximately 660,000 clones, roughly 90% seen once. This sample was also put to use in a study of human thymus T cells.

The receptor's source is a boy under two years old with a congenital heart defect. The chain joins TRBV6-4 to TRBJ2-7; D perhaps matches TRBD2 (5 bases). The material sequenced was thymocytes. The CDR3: CASPGWAGSDEQYF. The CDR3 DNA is TGTGCCAGCCCGGGGTGGGCGGGTAGCGACGAGCAGTACTTC.